These T cell receptor beta chains were read from a single sample in a study of blood T cell repertoires in COVID-19. Repertoires were generated with immunoSEQ multiplex PCR, while TCRdb's copy carries only in-frame clones and drops some. Here the sample spans 50,000 or so clones, 83% being singletons. The sequenced sample consisted of peripheral blood. The receptors stem from a man aged 60 to 69 with active COVID-19. Each CDR3 is given with its conserved first and last residue. A D gene is named only where the DNA matches it firmly. Part of the rows lack a size; the others show once, few, many or a class for expanded clones.

V gene	clone size	J gene	D gene	CDR3 protein	CDR3 DNA
TRBV5-4	-	TRBJ1-6	TRBD1	CASSLSGQGINSPLHF	TGTGCCAGCAGCTTGTCGGGACAGGGGATTAATTCACCCCTCCACTTT
TRBV28	-	TRBJ2-2	-	CASSLLTGELFF	TGTGCCAGCAGCCTCCTCACCGGGGAGCTGTTTTTT
TRBV18	-	TRBJ2-2	-	CASSPSNTGELFF	TGTGCCAGCTCACCTTCTAACACCGGGGAGCTGTTTTTT
TRBV6-5	-	TRBJ1-2	-	CASSYSAGNYGYTF	TGTGCCAGCAGTTACTCAGCAGGGAACTATGGCTACACCTTC
TRBV5-1	-	TRBJ2-7	TRBD2	CASSFESGKNEQYF	TGCGCCAGCAGCTTTGAAAGCGGGAAAAACGAGCAGTACTTC
TRBV6-1	-	TRBJ1-5	-	CASSEMGQTAPNQPQHF	TGTGCCAGCAGTGAAATGGGCCAGACAGCCCCGAATCAGCCCCAGCATTTT
TRBV5-5	medium-sized	TRBJ2-7	-	CASSLEDSYEQYF	TGTGCCAGCAGCTTAGAGGATTCCTACGAGCAGTACTTC
TRBV5-4	-	TRBJ1-1	-	CASSSEGGAGTEAFF	TGTGCCAGCAGCTCGGAGGGGGGAGCGGGGACTGAAGCTTTCTTT
TRBV10-3	-	TRBJ1-2	TRBD1	CAISESGQGAAGYTF	TGTGCCATCAGTGAGTCCGGACAGGGAGCAGCAGGCTACACCTTC
TRBV11-2	few	TRBJ2-7	TRBD2	CASSLWTSDYEQYF	TGTGCCAGCAGCTTATGGACTAGCGACTACGAGCAGTACTTC
TRBV7-8	-	TRBJ2-1	-	CASSPIYHNEQFF	TGTGCCAGCAGCCCTATATACCACAATGAGCAGTTCTTC
TRBV28	once	TRBJ2-5	TRBD2	CASSLSGGAETQYF	TGTGCCAGCAGTCTTAGCGGGGGGGCGGAGACCCAGTACTTC
TRBV5-1	-	TRBJ2-3	TRBD1	CASSAGTGVTDTQYF	TGCGCCAGCAGCGCCGGGACAGGGGTTACAGATACGCAGTATTTT
TRBV28	once	TRBJ1-2	-	CASSLPLTRGNGYTF	TGTGCCAGCAGTTTGCCCCTTACAAGGGGCAACGGCTACACCTTC
TRBV7-2	-	TRBJ1-6	-	CASSFQKTNNSPLHF	TGTGCCAGCAGCTTTCAGAAAACAAATAATTCACCCCTCCACTTT
TRBV12-3/TRBV12-4	-	TRBJ2-7	-	CASSPATYEQYF	TGTGCCAGCAGTCCCGCTACCTACGAGCAGTACTTC
TRBV7-9	-	TRBJ2-3	TRBD1	CASSPWTGMTDTQYF	TGTGCCAGCAGCCCCTGGACAGGGATGACAGATACGCAGTATTTT
TRBV2	-	TRBJ2-3	TRBD2	CASSAHLAGALDTQYF	TGTGCCAGCAGTGCCCATCTAGCGGGAGCGTTAGATACGCAGTATTTT
TRBV7-2	-	TRBJ1-2	-	CASSLGTANYGYTF	TGTGCCAGCAGCTTAGGGACAGCCAACTATGGCTACACCTTC
TRBV14	-	TRBJ2-1	TRBD2	CASSPLSTSGAEQFF	TGTGCCAGCAGCCCTCTTTCGACTAGCGGGGCTGAGCAGTTCTTC